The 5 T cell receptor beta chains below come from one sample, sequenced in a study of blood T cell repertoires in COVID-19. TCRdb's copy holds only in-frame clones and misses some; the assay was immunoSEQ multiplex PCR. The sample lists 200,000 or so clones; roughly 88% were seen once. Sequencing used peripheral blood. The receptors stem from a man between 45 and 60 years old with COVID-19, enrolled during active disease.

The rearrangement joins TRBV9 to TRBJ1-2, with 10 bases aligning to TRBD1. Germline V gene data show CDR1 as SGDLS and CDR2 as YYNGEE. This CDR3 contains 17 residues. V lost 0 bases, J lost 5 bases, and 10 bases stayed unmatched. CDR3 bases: TGTGCCAGCAGCGTAGCCCCCCGGACAGGGGGAAGATATGGCTACACCTTC. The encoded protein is CASSVAPRTGGRYGYTF. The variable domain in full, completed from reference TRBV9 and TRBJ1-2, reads DSGVTQTPKHLITATGQRVTLRCSPRSGDLSVYWYQQSLDQGLQFLIQYYNGEERAKGNILERFSAQQFPDLHSELNLSSLELGDSALYFCASSVAPRTGGRYGYTFGSGTRLTVV.

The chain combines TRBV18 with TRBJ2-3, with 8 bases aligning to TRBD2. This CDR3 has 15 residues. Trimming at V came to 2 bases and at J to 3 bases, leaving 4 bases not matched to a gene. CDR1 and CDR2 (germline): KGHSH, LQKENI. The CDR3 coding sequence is TGTGCCAGCTCACCAAGCGGGGGATTTACAGATACGCAGTATTTT. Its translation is CASSPSGGFTDTQYF.

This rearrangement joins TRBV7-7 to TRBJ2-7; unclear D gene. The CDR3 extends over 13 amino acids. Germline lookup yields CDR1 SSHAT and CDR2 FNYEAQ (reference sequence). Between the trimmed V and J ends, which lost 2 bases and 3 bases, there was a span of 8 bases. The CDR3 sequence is CASSLNSHYEQYF. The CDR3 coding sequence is TGTGCCAGCAGCTTAAACAGCCACTACGAGCAGTACTTC.

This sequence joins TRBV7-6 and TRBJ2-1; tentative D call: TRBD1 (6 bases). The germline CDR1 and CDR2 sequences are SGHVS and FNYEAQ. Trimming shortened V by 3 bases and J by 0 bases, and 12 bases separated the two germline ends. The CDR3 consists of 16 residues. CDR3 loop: CASSLDSSRSYNEQFF. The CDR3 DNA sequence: TGTGCCAGCAGCTTGGACAGTTCTCGCTCCTACAATGAGCAGTTCTTC.

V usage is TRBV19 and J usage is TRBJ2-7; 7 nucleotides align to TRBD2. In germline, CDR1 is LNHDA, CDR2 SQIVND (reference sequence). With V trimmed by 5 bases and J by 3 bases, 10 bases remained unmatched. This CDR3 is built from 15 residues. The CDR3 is CASSVPGLQFYEQYF. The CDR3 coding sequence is TGTGCCAGTAGTGTCCCGGGACTACAATTCTACGAGCAGTACTTC. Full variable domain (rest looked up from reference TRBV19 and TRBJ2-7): DGGITQSPKYLFRKEGQNVTLSCEQNLNHDAMYWYRQDPGQGLRLIYYSQIVNDFQKGDIAEGYSVSREKKESFPLTVTSAQKNPTAFYLCASSVPGLQFYEQYFGPGTRLTVT.